The 13 T cell receptor beta chains reported below all come from one sample, sequenced in a study of PD-1 blockade in classical Hodgkin lymphoma. The repertoire was sequenced with immunoSEQ multiplex PCR; TCRdb's copy has only in-frame clones and lacks some. Of tens of thousands of clones detected, over 85% appear once; the ten largest clones hold approximately 3.9%. Time point meaning: newly diagnosed, previously untreated cHL patient sample. Sequencing was carried out using peripheral blood mononuclear cells (PBMCs). Receptors originate from a human donor with classical Hodgkin lymphoma.

The chain employs TRBV19 and TRBJ2-1, with 12 bases that match TRBD2. The CDR3 runs 16 residues. Germline CDR1 reads LNHDA; CDR2 reads SQIVND (reference sequence). V lost 1 base, J lost 7 bases, and 5 bases stayed unmatched. CDR3 bases: TGTGCCAGTAGTATAGGTCTAGCGGGAGGGCAAAATGAGCAGTTCTTC. Encoded protein: CASSIGLAGGQNEQFF. Full variable domain (remainder filled in from reference TRBV19 and TRBJ2-1): DGGITQSPKYLFRKEGQNVTLSCEQNLNHDAMYWYRQDPGQGLRLIYYSQIVNDFQKGDIAEGYSVSREKKESFPLTVTSAQKNPTAFYLCASSIGLAGGQNEQFFGPGTRLTVL.

The chain links TRBV5-4 to TRBJ2-2; tentatively, D is TRBD1 (6 bases). CDR1 and CDR2 (germline): SGHNT, YYREEE (reference sequence). CDR3 length: 14 amino acids. Trimming left V 4 bases short and J 7 bases short, with 14 bases between. The CDR3 DNA follows: TGTGCCAGCAGCGTAGGTGCCAGGGGCGGGGAGCTGTTTTTT. This encodes CASSVGARGGELFF.

J is TRBJ1-1 and V is TRBV30; D gene unclear. CDR3 length: 11 amino acids. V gave up 4 bases and J gave up 8 bases, with 11 bases separating them. Germline assignment: CDR1 GTSNPN and CDR2 SVGIG (reference sequence). CDR3 amino acids: CAWTQSWEAFF. The CDR3 DNA reads TGTGCCTGGACTCAATCCTGGGAAGCTTTCTTT.

The V gene is TRBV28, the J gene TRBJ2-7; D is possibly TRBD2 (5 bases). V was clipped by 2 bases and J by 0 bases, with 11 bases between them. This CDR3 spans 15 amino acids. Per the germline V gene, CDR1 is MDHEN and CDR2 is SYDVKM. The CDR3 DNA sequence: TGTGCCAGCAGTTTAGAGGACTTTAGCTCCTACGAGCAGTACTTC. Its translation: CASSLEDFSSYEQYF.

The chain has TRBV7-9 and TRBJ1-2; no definite D call. The CDR3 covers 14 residues. Germline V gene lookup returns CDR1 SEHNR and CDR2 FQNEAQ (reference sequence). Deletions cut 2 bases from V and 6 bases from J, with 13 bases between. The CDR3 is CASSLPRESDGYTF. Here the CDR3 DNA reads TGTGCCAGCAGCTTACCCCGGGAGTCAGATGGCTACACCTTC.

V gene TRBV4-3 combines with J gene TRBJ2-7; 10 bases align to TRBD1. Unmatched junction bases numbered 7, after V lost 4 bases and J lost 1 base. Germline V gives CDR1 LGHNA, CDR2 YSLEER. This CDR3 has 16 residues. DNA for the CDR3: TGCGCCAGCAGCCGCCGTGGGACAGGGGATTCCTACGAGCAGTACTTC. This translates into CASSRRGTGDSYEQYF.

The V call is TRBV9, the J call TRBJ2-7; D assignment may be TRBD1 or TRBD2 (5 bases each). The CDR3 runs 17 residues. V was trimmed by 4 bases and J by 0 bases, leaving 20 bases between them. CDR1 is SGDLS, CDR2 YYNGEE, per germline. CDR3 in amino acids: CASSPQLSRGSSYEQYF. CDR3 coding DNA: TGTGCCAGCAGCCCTCAACTATCGAGGGGAAGCTCCTACGAGCAGTACTTC.

The V gene is TRBV7-2, the J gene TRBJ1-1; D perhaps matches TRBD1 (6 bases). V was shortened by 5 bases and J by 1 base, with 14 bases between the two germline ends. This CDR3 is built from 15 residues. Germline values: CDR1 SGHTA, CDR2 FQGNSA. CDR3 amino acids: CASSPPGHTNTEAFF. In DNA form, the CDR3 reads TGTGCCAGCAGCCCACCGGGACATACGAACACTGAAGCTTTCTTT.

As for this clone: Sequence at one end of the junction differs from germline and may be a read error. This chain uses TRBV7-7 with TRBJ2-3, with D perhaps matching TRBD2 (6 bases). Germline CDR1 reads SSHAT; CDR2 reads FNYEAQ (reference sequence). There are 15 residues in the CDR3. CDR3 sequence: CASSPSVGWGDTQYF. DNA for the CDR3: TGTGCTAGCAGCCCTAGCGTTGGGTGGGGAGATACGCAGTATTTT.

The genes are TRBV19 and TRBJ1-1; the D gene is possibly TRBD1 (5 bases). This CDR3 region has 13 residues. Germline CDR1 is LNHDA and CDR2 is SQIVND (reference sequence). The CDR3 sequence: CATSGTVNTEAFF. The CDR3 DNA follows: TGTGCTACGTCCGGGACGGTGAACACTGAAGCTTTCTTT.

The chain couples TRBV19 to TRBJ1-5; D possibly corresponds to TRBD1 (5 bases). Trimming stripped 4 bases from V and 6 bases from J, with 7 bases between. CDR1 is LNHDA, CDR2 SQIVND, per germline (reference sequence). The CDR3 has 12 residues. This CDR3 is CASSTGPQPQHF. In nucleotides, the CDR3 is TGTGCCAGTAGTACGGGACCTCAGCCCCAGCATTTT.

V usage is TRBV18 and J usage is TRBJ2-7; 7 nucleotides line up with TRBD1. V lost 3 bases to trimming and J lost 2 bases; unmatched junction nucleotides: 4. CDR3 size: 14 residues. Germline CDR1 KGHSH, CDR2 LQKENI. The CDR3: CASSPRQGPYEQYF. Here the CDR3 DNA reads TGTGCCAGCTCACCCCGACAGGGACCCTACGAGCAGTACTTC.

The rearrangement links TRBV29-1 to TRBJ2-4; 8 bases align to TRBD1. V lost 5 bases and J lost 1; bases outside the gene matches: 16. Germline CDR1 SQVTM, CDR2 ANQGSEA. This CDR3 comprises 18 residues. The CDR3: CSVLRDSRGPLAKNIQYF. In DNA, the CDR3 is TGCAGCGTTTTAAGGGACTCCAGGGGGCCGTTGGCCAAAAACATTCAGTACTTC.